The clone carrying this T cell receptor beta chain showed up many times. What it recognizes is unknown. Per germline, CDR1 SGHTA and CDR2 FQGNSA. This CDR3 region has 14 residues. V dropped 6 bases and J dropped 2; count of bases not matched to a gene: 3. TCRdb re-called the RT-PCR reads through MiXCR, storing one row per CDR3 protein. The sample has 650,000 to 800,000 distinct CDR3 sequences; around 13% are singletons. This record belongs to a study of response to subunit inactivated influenza vaccine. Findings of the study overall: New T cells are recruited in small numbers by each seasonal influenza vaccination, according to the authors' suggestion.

This rearrangement joins TRBV7-2 to TRBJ2-1, with 8 bases that match TRBD1. The clonotype comes from a man aged 50 to 60 who received an inactivated influenza vaccine. The sequenced sample was PBMCs from blood, obtained approximately 15 days before vaccination. The CDR3 DNA reads as TGTGCCAGCAGTCCGGACAGGGCCTACAATGAGCAGTTCTTC. Protein: CASSPDRAYNEQFF.